This T cell receptor (beta chain) was sequenced during a study of spatial heterogeneity in lung cancer. For the study at large: In cases with available follow-up PBMC samples, these were sequenced at a median of approximately 2 years after resection. Study findings and constraints: More often at tumor resection than at routine follow-up, ubiquitous expanded tumor TCRs were detected in the blood.

The CDR3 loop spans 13 amino acids. Trimming pared 5 bases from V and 1 base from J, leaving 11 bases between. Germline values: CDR1 GTSNPN, CDR2 SVGIG (reference sequence). Time point reported: blood at routine non-recurrence follow-up after resection. Whole RNA obtained from tumor, nontumor lung or frozen PBMC underwent sequencing without sorting. This clonotype was seen ten or more times. Its matching antigen is unknown. Each CDR3 protein is one row after TCRdb ran MiXCR on the 5' RACE reads. This sample has 9,500 to 12,000 distinct CDR3 sequences, with 10% found just once. This chain joins TRBV30 and TRBJ1-1; D is undetermined. This receptor was obtained from a female donor with early-stage non-small cell lung cancer. The input for sequencing was PBMCs, taken at follow-up. DNA of the CDR3: TGTGCCTGGGGTCTGATGGGGAACACTGAAGCTTTCTTT. Protein: CAWGLMGNTEAFF.